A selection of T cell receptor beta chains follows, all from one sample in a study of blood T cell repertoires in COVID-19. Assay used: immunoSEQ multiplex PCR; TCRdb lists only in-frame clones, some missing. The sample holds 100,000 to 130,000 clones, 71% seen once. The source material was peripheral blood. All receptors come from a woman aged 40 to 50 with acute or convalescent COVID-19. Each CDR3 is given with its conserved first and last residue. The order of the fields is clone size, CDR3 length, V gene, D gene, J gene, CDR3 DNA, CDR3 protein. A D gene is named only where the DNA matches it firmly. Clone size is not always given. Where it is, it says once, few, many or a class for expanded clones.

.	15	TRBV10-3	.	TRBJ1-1	TGTGCCACTATGCCCCGACAGGCCGGGAACACTGAAGCTTTCTTT	CATMPRQAGNTEAFF
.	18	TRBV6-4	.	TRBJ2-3	TGTGCCAGCAGCGTGATGATACAGGTCCCTGATACCACAGATACGCAGTATTTT	CASSVMIQVPDTTDTQYF
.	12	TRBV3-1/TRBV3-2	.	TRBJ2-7	TGTGCCAGCAGCTCCGACAGGTACGAGCAGTACTTC	CASSSDRYEQYF
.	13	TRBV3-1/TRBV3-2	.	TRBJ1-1	TGTGCCAGCAGCCTCGCCAGGGACACTGAAGCTTTCTTT	CASSLARDTEAFF
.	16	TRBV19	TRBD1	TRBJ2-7	TGTGCCAGTAGTATAGACCTGGGACAGGGAAGCTACGAGCAGTACTTC	CASSIDLGQGSYEQYF
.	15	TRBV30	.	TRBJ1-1	TGTGCCTGGAGTGTACGTAACAGGGCGAACACTGAAGCTTTCTTT	CAWSVRNRANTEAFF
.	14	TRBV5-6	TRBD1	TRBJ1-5	TGTGCCAGCAGCAGGACAGGGTACAATCAGCCCCAGCATTTT	CASSRTGYNQPQHF
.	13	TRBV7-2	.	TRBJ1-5	TGTGCCAGCAGCTCCGGGGGTGGTCAGCCCCAGCATTTT	CASSSGGGQPQHF
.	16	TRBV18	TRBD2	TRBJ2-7	TGTGCCAGCTCACCACTGACTAGCGGGGGCTCCTACGAGCAGTACTTC	CASSPLTSGGSYEQYF
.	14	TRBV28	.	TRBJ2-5	TGTGCCAGCAGTTTTAAGTGGGCAAGGGAGACCCAGTACTTC	CASSFKWARETQYF
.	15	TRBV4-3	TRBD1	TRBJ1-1	TGCGCCAGCAGCCGAGGACAGGGCGTGAACACTGAAGCTTTCTTT	CASSRGQGVNTEAFF
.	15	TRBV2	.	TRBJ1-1	TGTGCCAGCAGGCGGATGGGAGGTTTGAACACTGAAGCTTTCTTT	CASRRMGGLNTEAFF
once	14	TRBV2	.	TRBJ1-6	TGTGCCAGCAGACCCAGGGATTACAATTCACCCCTCCACTTT	CASRPRDYNSPLHF
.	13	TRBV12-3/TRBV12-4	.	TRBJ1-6	TGTGCCAGCAGTTTCAGGGTAAACTCACCCCTCCACTTT	CASSFRVNSPLHF
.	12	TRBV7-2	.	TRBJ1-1	TGTGCCAGCAGCTTAGTACAGTTTGAAGCTTTCTTT	CASSLVQFEAFF
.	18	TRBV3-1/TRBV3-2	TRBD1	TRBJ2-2	TGTGCCAGCAGCCAGCACACTGGGACAGGCCCGAAGACCGGGGAGCTGTTTTTT	CASSQHTGTGPKTGELFF
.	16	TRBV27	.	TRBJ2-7	TGTGCCAGCAGTACTGCGCACAGGGGAGGCTCCTACGAGCAGTACTTC	CASSTAHRGGSYEQYF
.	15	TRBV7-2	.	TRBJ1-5	TGTGCCAGCAGCTTATGGGGGGGGCGCGGGCAGCCCCAGCATTTT	CASSLWGGRGQPQHF
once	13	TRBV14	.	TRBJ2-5	TGTGCCAGCAGCCAAGACCTAGAGGGGACCCAGTACTTC	CASSQDLEGTQYF
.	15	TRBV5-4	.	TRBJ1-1	TGTGCCAGCAGCTTGGTTGACGGGGTTGACACTGAAGCTTTCTTT	CASSLVDGVDTEAFF
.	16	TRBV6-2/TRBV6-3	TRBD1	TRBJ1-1	TGTGCCAGCAGTTACGGTTTGGACAGGGTGAACACTGAAGCTTTCTTT	CASSYGLDRVNTEAFF
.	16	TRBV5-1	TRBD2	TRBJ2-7	TGCGCCAGCAGCTTGGGTTACGGGGGGAGCTCCTACGAGCAGTACTTC	CASSLGYGGSSYEQYF
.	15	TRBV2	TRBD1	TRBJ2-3	TGTGCCAGCACTCAGGGGGCTGTCCCCACAGATACGCAGTATTTT	CASTQGAVPTDTQYF